The entry below describes one T cell receptor beta chain. These data originate in a study of blood T cell repertoires in COVID-19. Study at large: The samples span acute and convalescent COVID-19 from the United States, Italy and Spain. PBMCs, B-cell-depleted T cells, or T cells provided the cDNA or gDNA that made up the material.

The trim removed 3 bases at V and 8 bases at J, leaving 6 bases unmatched. The germline gives CDR1 SGHTS, CDR2 YDEGEE. The length of the CDR3 is 14 residues. In the original processing: Amplification from reference gene primers served as the basis for estimated nucleated cell counts. Only in-frame clones appear in the TCRdb table, and some are missing; sequencing was by immunoSEQ multiplex PCR. V and J calls and clone size are as listed in that table; D and trimming were resolved from the DNA. The data contain 65,000 to 90,000 clones, about 90% of them singletons. The J gene is TRBJ1-4, the V gene TRBV5-8; 8 nucleotides agree with TRBD1. The sequencing input was peripheral blood. This TCR was sampled from a human donor in a cohort sampled during active COVID-19. The CDR3 region is CASSWTGLVEKLFF. CDR3 bases: TGTGCCAGCAGCTGGACAGGGCTAGTAGAAAAACTGTTTTTT.